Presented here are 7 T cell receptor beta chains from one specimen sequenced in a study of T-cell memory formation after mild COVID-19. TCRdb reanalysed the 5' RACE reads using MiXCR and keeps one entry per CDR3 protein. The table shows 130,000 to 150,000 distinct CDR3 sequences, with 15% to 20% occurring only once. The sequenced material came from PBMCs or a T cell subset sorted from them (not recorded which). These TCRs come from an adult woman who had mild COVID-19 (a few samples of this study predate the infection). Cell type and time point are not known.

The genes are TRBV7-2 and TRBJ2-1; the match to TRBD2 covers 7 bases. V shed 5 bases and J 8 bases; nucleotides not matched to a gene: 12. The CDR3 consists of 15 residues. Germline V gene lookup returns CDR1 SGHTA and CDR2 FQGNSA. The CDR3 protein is CASSLISGTTDEQFF. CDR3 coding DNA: TGTGCCAGCAGCCTCATAAGCGGGACTACAGATGAGCAGTTCTTC. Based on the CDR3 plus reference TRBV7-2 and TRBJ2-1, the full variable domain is GAGVSQSPSNKVTEKGKDVELRCDPISGHTALYWYRQSLGQGLEFLIYFQGNSAPDKSGLPSDRFSAERTGGSVSTLTIQRTQQEDSAVYLCASSLISGTTDEQFFGPGTRLTVL.

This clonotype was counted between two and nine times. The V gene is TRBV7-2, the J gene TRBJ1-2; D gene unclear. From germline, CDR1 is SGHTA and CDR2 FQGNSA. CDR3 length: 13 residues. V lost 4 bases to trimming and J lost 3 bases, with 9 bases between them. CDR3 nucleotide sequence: TGTGCCAGCAGCTCCTTTCCCTACTATGGCTACACCTTC. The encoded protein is CASSSFPYYGYTF. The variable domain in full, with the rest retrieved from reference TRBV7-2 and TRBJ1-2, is GAGVSQSPSNKVTEKGKDVELRCDPISGHTALYWYRQSLGQGLEFLIYFQGNSAPDKSGLPSDRFSAERTGGSVSTLTIQRTQQEDSAVYLCASSSFPYYGYTFGSGTRLTVV.

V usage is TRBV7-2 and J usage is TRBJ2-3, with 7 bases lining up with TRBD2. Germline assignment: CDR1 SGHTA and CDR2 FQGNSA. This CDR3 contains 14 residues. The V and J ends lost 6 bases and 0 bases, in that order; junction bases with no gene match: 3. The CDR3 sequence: CASRWRGSTDTQYF. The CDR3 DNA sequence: TGTGCCAGCAGGTGGCGGGGGAGCACAGATACGCAGTATTTT. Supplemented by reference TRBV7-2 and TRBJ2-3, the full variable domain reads GAGVSQSPSNKVTEKGKDVELRCDPISGHTALYWYRQSLGQGLEFLIYFQGNSAPDKSGLPSDRFSAERTGGSVSTLTIQRTQQEDSAVYLCASRWRGSTDTQYFGPGTRLTVL.

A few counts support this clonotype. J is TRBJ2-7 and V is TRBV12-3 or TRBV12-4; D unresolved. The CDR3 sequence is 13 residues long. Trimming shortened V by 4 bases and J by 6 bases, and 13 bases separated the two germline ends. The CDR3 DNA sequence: TGTGCCAGCAGTTGGAACCTCCCGGGCGAGCAGTACTTC. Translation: CASSWNLPGEQYF.

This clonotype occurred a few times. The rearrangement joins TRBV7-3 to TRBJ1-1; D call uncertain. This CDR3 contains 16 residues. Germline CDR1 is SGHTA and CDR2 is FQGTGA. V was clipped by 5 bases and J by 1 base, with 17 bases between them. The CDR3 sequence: CASSPGGRPGNTEAFF. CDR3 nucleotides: TGTGCCAGCAGCCCAGGAGGGAGGCCAGGGAACACTGAAGCTTTCTTT.

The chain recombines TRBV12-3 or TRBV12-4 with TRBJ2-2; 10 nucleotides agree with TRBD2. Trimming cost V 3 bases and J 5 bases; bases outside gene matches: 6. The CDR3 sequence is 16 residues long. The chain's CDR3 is CASSFSGGAFTGELFF. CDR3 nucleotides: TGTGCCAGCAGTTTCAGCGGGGGGGCCTTTACCGGGGAGCTGTTTTTT.

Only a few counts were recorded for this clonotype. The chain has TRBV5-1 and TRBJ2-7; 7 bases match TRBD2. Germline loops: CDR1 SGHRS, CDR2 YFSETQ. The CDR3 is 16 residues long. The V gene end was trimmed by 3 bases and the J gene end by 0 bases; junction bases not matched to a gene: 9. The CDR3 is CASSSMAGVSSYEQYF. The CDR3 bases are TGCGCCAGCAGCTCGATGGCGGGGGTTAGCTCCTACGAGCAGTACTTC.